One and the same sample provided the 3 T cell receptor beta chains below, sequenced in a study of cytomegalovirus exposure and HLA in healthy donors. The primer mix had 60 Vbeta and 13 Jbeta primers. Generated by immunoSEQ multiplex PCR, the TCRdb table keeps only in-frame clones and is missing some. This table holds about 200,000 clones, more than 75% found once. Sequencing was done on a sample of PBMCs. The origin of the receptors is a woman between 50 and 59 years old in good health and CMV-seropositive.

This chain links TRBV25-1 with TRBJ2-1; D perhaps matches TRBD2 (5 bases). The ends were cut back, 4 bases at V and 7 bases at J, with 11 bases in the middle. Germline CDR1 reads MGHDK; CDR2 reads SYGVNS. The CDR3 contains 13 residues. The CDR3 region is CASSGPSTNEQFF. The CDR3 nucleotides are TGTGCCAGCAGTGGCCCTAGCACTAATGAGCAGTTCTTC. The whole variable domain, remainder taken from reference TRBV25-1 and TRBJ2-1, is EADIYQTPRYLVIGTGKKITLECSQTMGHDKMYWYQQDPGMELHLIHYSYGVNSTEKGDLSSESTVSRIRTEHFPLTLESARPSHTSQYLCASSGPSTNEQFFGPGTRLTVL.

CDR3 sequence: CASSYRDRANGEQYF. The CDR3 DNA follows: TGTGCCAGCAGCTACCGGGACAGGGCCAACGGCGAGCAGTACTTC. This rearrangement joins TRBV5-6 to TRBJ2-7, with 9 bases matching TRBD1. This CDR3 contains 15 residues. V lost 3 bases and J lost 6; bases outside the gene matches: 10. CDR1 and CDR2 from the germline V gene are SGHDT and YYEEEE.

The chain carries TRBV5-6 and TRBJ2-1; 10 nucleotides match TRBD1. The V and J ends lost 3 bases and 0 bases, in that order; junction bases with no gene match: 3. Germline V gives CDR1 SGHDT, CDR2 YYEEEE. The length of the CDR3 is 16 residues. This CDR3 reads CASSSGTGDSYNEQFF. DNA of the CDR3: TGTGCCAGCAGCTCCGGGACAGGGGACTCCTACAATGAGCAGTTCTTC.